This T cell receptor (beta chain) was found in a study of neoadjuvant anti-PD-1 for oral cavity cancer (dated by TCRdb to about 2021). With respect to the entire study: Before undergoing curative-intent surgical resection, most patients got three to four biweekly nivolumab doses at 3 mg/kg. A fourth nivolumab dose was given around day 43 to patients without progression, and definitive surgical resection was performed in those patients on days 50-56. Under RECIST 1.1, patients with complete response, partial response or stable disease were classed as responders, and patients with progression were classed as non-responders. There were 11 to 13 patients in the parent correlative cohort, and the response rate was around 30%. Overall study outcomes, separate from this receptor: A higher pretreatment blood Treg/Th17 ratio correlated with both higher pretreatment blood TCRbeta clonality and lower post-treatment tumor TCRbeta clonality. Only a few patients per response group were included in the TCR analyses, and the authors called for validation in larger cohorts. Within PBMCs, T cell clonality (Gini index) was significantly higher in non-responders than responders after neoadjuvant nivolumab.

For deep sequencing, each PBMC sample was run in six replicates, with libraries mostly built from roughly 460 ng of input genomic DNA. The immunoSEQ hsTCRbeta kit was used to prepare TCRbeta libraries according to the manufacturer's instructions. The finished libraries were brought together in one pool at roughly 2.7 nM, which was then read using an Illumina NovaSeq 6000 S4 flow cell. Per the original workflow: The immunoSEQ Analyzer was used for raw data preprocessing and quality control. The analysis was limited to productive rearrangements, and each clonotype was defined by a unique CDR3 amino acid sequence. Repertoire clonality was estimated as the Gini-Simpson index, which was calculated using the R package tcR. Student's t test was used to compare Gini indices, and Pearson correlation was used to assess associations with tumor size change. Not all clones reach the TCRdb copy of this immuneACCESS table, which keeps in-frame sequences only. Checked studies attribute under half of the gap to unresolved V genes and leave the rest unexplained. V, J and clone size are those of that table, while D and trimming were read from the DNA. Here the sample has about 16,000 clones; approximately 79% occur a single time. Roughly 2.7% of the sample goes to the ten largest clones.

What this sample's time point label stands for: before neoadjuvant nivolumab. None of the patients had received prior systemic or radiation treatment, and all were newly diagnosed with stage II-IVA oral cavity squamous cell carcinoma. Everyone in the cohort had locally advanced, HPV-negative oral cavity squamous cell carcinoma. Peripheral blood mononuclear cells were analyzed directly, without maintenance or expansion in culture. Samples came from a longitudinal correlative study of a single-arm phase II trial of neoadjuvant nivolumab in oral cavity squamous cell carcinoma. Genomic DNA-based TCRbeta sequencing was performed on subject-matched pre- and post-treatment PBMCs and tumors from three responders and three non-responders. Peripheral blood mononuclear cells were drawn once before nivolumab treatment and a second time after treatment, when surgery took place. Genomic DNA was isolated from PBMCs using the Maxwell RSC DNA from Cells kit.

Remarks on this clone: Its antigen target is currently unknown. No much larger clone is present one base from it, and per-base qualities are unavailable.

From a lookup of the germline V gene (reference sequence), CDR1 and CDR2 are MNHEY and SMNVEV. The junction carries 17 bases between V and J, which are trimmed by 8 bases and 4 bases respectively. The CDR3 holds 15 amino acids from the cysteine to the phenylalanine. Only the CDR3 part of the read is kept: 45 bases, read in frame from the first base. This receptor was obtained from a person aged 40 to 85 with oral cavity squamous cell carcinoma. Sequenced here: PBMCs, sampled before nivolumab (anti-PD-1) treatment. The sequence joins TRBV27 to TRBJ2-2; TRBD2 is possibly the D segment (6 matching bases). The sequenced DNA is TGTGCCAGCGCCCACGGCGGAGGGGTCACCGGGGAGCTGTTTTTT. Protein translation: CASAHGGGVTGELFF.